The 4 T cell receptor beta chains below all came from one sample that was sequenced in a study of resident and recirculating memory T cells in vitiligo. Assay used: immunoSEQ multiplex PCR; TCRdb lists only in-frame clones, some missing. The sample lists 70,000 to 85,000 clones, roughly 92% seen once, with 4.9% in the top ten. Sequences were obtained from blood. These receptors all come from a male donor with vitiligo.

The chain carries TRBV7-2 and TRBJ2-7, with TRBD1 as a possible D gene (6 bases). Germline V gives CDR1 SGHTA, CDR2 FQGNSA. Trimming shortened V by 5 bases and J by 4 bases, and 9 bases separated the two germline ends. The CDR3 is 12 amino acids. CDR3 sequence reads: CASSPGQYEQYF. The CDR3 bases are TGTGCCAGCAGCCCCGGACAGTACGAGCAGTACTTC.

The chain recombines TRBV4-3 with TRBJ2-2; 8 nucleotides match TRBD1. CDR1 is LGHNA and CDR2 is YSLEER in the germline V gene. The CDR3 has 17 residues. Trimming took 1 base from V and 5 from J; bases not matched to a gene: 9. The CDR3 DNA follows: TGCGCCAGCAGCCAAGGAGTGCAGGGGGCACGAACCGGGGAGCTGTTTTTT. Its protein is CASSQGVQGARTGELFF.

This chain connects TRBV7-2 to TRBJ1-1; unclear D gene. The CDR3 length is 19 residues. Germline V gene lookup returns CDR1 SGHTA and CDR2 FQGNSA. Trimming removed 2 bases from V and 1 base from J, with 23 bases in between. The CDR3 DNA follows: TGTGCCAGCAGCTTACCCCTAGGCCATCGGAGAAAGCCGAACACTGAAGCTTTCTTT. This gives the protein CASSLPLGHRRKPNTEAFF.

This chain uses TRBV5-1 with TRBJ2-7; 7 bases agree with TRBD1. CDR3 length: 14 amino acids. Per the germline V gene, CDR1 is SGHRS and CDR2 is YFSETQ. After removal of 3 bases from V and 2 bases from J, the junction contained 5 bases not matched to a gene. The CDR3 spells CASSWTGTTYEQYF. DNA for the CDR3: TGCGCCAGCAGCTGGACAGGCACCACCTACGAGCAGTACTTC.